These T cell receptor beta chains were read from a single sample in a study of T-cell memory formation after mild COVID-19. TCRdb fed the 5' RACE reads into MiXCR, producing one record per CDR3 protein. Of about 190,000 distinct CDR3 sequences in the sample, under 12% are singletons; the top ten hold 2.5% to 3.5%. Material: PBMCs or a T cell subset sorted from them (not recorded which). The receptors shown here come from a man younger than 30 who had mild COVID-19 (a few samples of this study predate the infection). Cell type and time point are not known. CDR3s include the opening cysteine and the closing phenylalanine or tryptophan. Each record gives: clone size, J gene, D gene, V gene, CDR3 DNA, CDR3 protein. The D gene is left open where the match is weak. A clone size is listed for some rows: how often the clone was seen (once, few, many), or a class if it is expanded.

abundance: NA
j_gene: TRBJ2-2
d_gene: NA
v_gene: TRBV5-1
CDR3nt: TGCGCCAGCAGTTTGACAGCAGCGAACACCGGGGAGCTGTTTTTT
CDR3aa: CASSLTAANTGELFF

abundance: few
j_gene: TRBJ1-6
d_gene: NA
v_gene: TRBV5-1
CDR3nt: TGCGCCAGCACCCAAGCGGGGGGCCCAGACTCAATTTCACCCCTCCACTTT
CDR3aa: CASTQAGGPDSISPLHF

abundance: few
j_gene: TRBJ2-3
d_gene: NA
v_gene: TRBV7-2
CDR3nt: TGTGCCAGCAGCTTAGGGCCCGTAATCGATACGCAGTATTTT
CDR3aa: CASSLGPVIDTQYF

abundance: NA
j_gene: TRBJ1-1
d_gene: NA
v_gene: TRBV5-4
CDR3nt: TGTGCCAGCAGCCCCCGGACGGGGATGAACACTGAAGCTTTCTTT
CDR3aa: CASSPRTGMNTEAFF

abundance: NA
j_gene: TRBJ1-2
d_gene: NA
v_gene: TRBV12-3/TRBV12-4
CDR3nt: TGTGCCAGCAGTTCCGTCAGGGCAGGGGTGGGCTACACCTTC
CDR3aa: CASSSVRAGVGYTF

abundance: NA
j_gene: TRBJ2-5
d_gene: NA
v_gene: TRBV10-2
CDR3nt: TGCGCCAGCAGCGAACAAAAAGAGACCCAGTACTTC
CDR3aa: CASSEQKETQYF

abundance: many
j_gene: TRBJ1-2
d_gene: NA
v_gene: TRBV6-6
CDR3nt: TGTGCCAGCAGTTACGGACACTATGGCTACACCTTC
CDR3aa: CASSYGHYGYTF

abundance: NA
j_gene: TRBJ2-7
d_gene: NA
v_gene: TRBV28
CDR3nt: TGTGCCAGCAGTTTTTCTGTGGCCGTACTATCCTACGAGCAGTACTTC
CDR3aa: CASSFSVAVLSYEQYF

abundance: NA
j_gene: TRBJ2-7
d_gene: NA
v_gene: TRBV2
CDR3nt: TGTGCCAGCAGTGTTGGGTACTCTACGAGGCTGGAGCAGTACTTC
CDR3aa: CASSVGYSTRLEQYF

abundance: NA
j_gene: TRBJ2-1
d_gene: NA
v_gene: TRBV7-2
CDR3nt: TGTGCCAGCAGCTTAGGGGCGGGGACCTCCTACAATGAGCAGTTCTTC
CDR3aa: CASSLGAGTSYNEQFF